Below, 26 T cell receptor beta chains from the same sample are listed, as sequenced in a study of cytomegalovirus exposure and HLA in healthy donors. The PCR employed 60 Vbeta primers together with 13 Jbeta primers. TCRdb keeps only in-frame clones here, not all; method: immunoSEQ multiplex PCR. The sample includes roughly 200,000 clones, under 85% of them seen just once. The source material was PBMCs. These receptors all stem from a male donor in good health and CMV-seronegative.

The gene calls are TRBV6-5 and TRBJ1-5; D not certain. V was pared by 4 bases and J by 6 bases, with 13 bases between. The CDR3 extends over 14 amino acids. Looked up from germline, CDR1 is MNHEY and CDR2 is SVGAGI. The CDR3 coding sequence is TGTGCCAGCAGTTTCCAGAGGATTGGTCAGCCCCAGCATTTT. This gives the protein CASSFQRIGQPQHF.

The V gene is TRBV6-5, the J gene TRBJ2-1; 10 bases are a match to TRBD2. The CDR3 consists of 15 residues. Germline V gene sequence: CDR1 MNHEY, CDR2 SVGAGI. V shed 6 bases and J 3 bases; nucleotides not matched to a gene: 5. DNA of the CDR3: TGTGCCAGCAGCCGGGGGACTAGCGTCTACAATGAGCAGTTCTTC. It is translated as CASSRGTSVYNEQFF.

This clone is a singleton in its sample. The genes are TRBV6-5 and TRBJ2-1, with D tentatively TRBD2 (5 bases). The CDR3 extends over 13 amino acids. Germline CDR1 reads MNHEY; CDR2 reads SVGAGI. Trimming took 5 bases from V and 5 from J, leaving 10 bases between them. The CDR3 DNA is TGTGCCAGCAGTCCCCCGGGGAACAATGAGCAGTTCTTC. Translation gives CASSPPGNNEQFF.

This chain links TRBV5-1 with TRBJ2-3; TRBD2 is a possible D gene (6 bases). Germline-derived CDR1 and CDR2 are SGHRS and YFSETQ. V was shortened by 1 base and J by 3 bases, with 9 bases between the two germline ends. The CDR3 sequence is 14 residues long. CDR3 protein: CASSLSGVTDTQYF. CDR3 nucleotide sequence: TGCGCCAGCAGCTTGTCGGGAGTAACAGATACGCAGTATTTT.

The table lists this clone with a count of one. The V and J genes are TRBV18 and TRBJ2-5; D is unclear. Germline V gene data show CDR1 as KGHSH and CDR2 as LQKENI. CDR3 length: 14 residues. The V end lost 2 bases, the J end lost 5 bases, and 12 bases lay between the germline ends. The CDR3 bases are TGTGCCAGCTCACCAGACACGCTTGGGGAGACCCAGTACTTC. Amino acids: CASSPDTLGETQYF.

This clone was detected a few times. The V and J genes are TRBV30 and TRBJ1-6; 10 positions agree with TRBD1. Germline CDR1 reads GTSNPN; CDR2 reads SVGIG (reference sequence). The CDR3 spans 13 residues. The J segment lost 7 bases and the V segment lost 5 bases, leaving 2 bases of the junction unmatched. The CDR3 protein is CAWWDRGNSPLHF. The CDR3 DNA reads as TGTGCCTGGTGGGACAGGGGAAATTCACCCCTCCACTTT.

The chain combines TRBV19 with TRBJ1-5, with 9 positions matching TRBD1. This CDR3 has 15 amino acids. Germline CDR1 is LNHDA and CDR2 is SQIVND (reference sequence). With 1 base clipped from V and 7 bases from J, the junction kept 5 bases outside the gene matches. DNA of the CDR3: TGTGCCAGTAGTATAGTGGGACAGGGCTACCAGCCCCAGCATTTT. It specifies CASSIVGQGYQPQHF.

The gene calls are TRBV7-2 and TRBJ1-2, with TRBD1 matching over 9 bases. The J segment lost 8 bases and the V segment lost 4 bases, leaving 11 bases of the junction unmatched. Germline loops: CDR1 SGHTA, CDR2 FQGNSA. There are 15 residues in the CDR3. CDR3 residues: CASSSTGGPERGYTF. CDR3 in DNA: TGTGCCAGCAGCTCCACAGGGGGCCCCGAGAGGGGCTACACCTTC.

The V call is TRBV28, the J call TRBJ2-5, with TRBD1 as a possible D gene (6 bases). V was pared by 2 bases and J by 2 bases, with 12 bases between. The CDR3 is 15 amino acids. The germline CDR1 and CDR2 sequences are MDHEN and SYDVKM. Written as DNA, the CDR3 is TGTGCCAGCAGTTTAACAGGGAGAGGGCAAGAGACCCAGTACTTC. It translates to CASSLTGRGQETQYF.

The V and J genes are TRBV6-5 and TRBJ2-4; perhaps TRBD2 as D (6 bases). Germline assignment: CDR1 MNHEY and CDR2 SVGAGI. The CDR3 consists of 13 residues. V dropped 6 bases and J dropped 11 bases, with 17 bases sitting between them. The CDR3 DNA reads TGTGCCAGCAGAGGAGGGCCAAGTAACCTTCAGTACTTC. Its protein is CASRGGPSNLQYF.

The rearrangement uses TRBV7-2 and TRBJ1-4, with TRBD1 matching 9 bases. The germline V gene encodes CDR1 SGHTA and CDR2 FQGNSA. This CDR3 is 14 amino acids long. J was trimmed by 8 bases and V by 5 bases; bases with no gene match: 6. CDR3 nucleotides: TGTGCCAGCAGCCGAGACAGGGGGGCCGAAAAACTGTTTTTT. It is translated as CASSRDRGAEKLFF.

The chain combines TRBV19 with TRBJ1-2, with TRBD1 matching 8 bases. CDR1 is LNHDA, CDR2 SQIVND, per germline (reference sequence). There are 15 residues in the CDR3. The V segment lost 9 bases and the J segment 2 bases; nucleotides outside the gene matches: 11. The DNA of the CDR3 is TGTGCCAGCCGACTTCCGGGACAGGACAACTATGGCTACACCTTC. Translation gives CASRLPGQDNYGYTF.

The V and J genes are TRBV7-9 and TRBJ2-1, with 12 positions matching TRBD2. From germline, CDR1 is SEHNR and CDR2 FQNEAQ (reference sequence). With 5 bases clipped from V and 12 bases from J, the junction kept 17 bases outside the gene matches. This CDR3 comprises 17 residues. CDR3 residues: CASSDPSLAGGLSGQFF. The CDR3 DNA sequence: TGTGCCAGCAGCGACCCCTCCCTAGCGGGAGGGCTTTCTGGGCAGTTCTTC.

The chain links TRBV5-5 to TRBJ2-3; TRBD1 might be the D (6 bases). The V and J ends lost 4 bases and 3 bases respectively, with 9 bases between them. CDR1 is SGHKS, CDR2 YYEKEE, per germline (reference sequence). The CDR3 is made up of 13 amino acids. CDR3 nucleotide sequence: TGTGCCAGCAGCGATCAGGGGACAGATACGCAGTATTTT. Translated: CASSDQGTDTQYF.

The CDR3 loop reads CASSFRREVNEQFF. The CDR3, as DNA: TGTGCCAGCAGTTTTAGGCGGGAGGTAAATGAGCAGTTCTTC. The J gene is TRBJ2-1, the V gene TRBV28; TRBD2 matches 8 bases. V was clipped by 3 bases and J by 7 bases; unmatched bases: 5. Germline V gene sequence: CDR1 MDHEN, CDR2 SYDVKM. This CDR3 region has 14 residues.

The rearrangement links TRBV5-6 to TRBJ2-1, with 14 bases identical to TRBD2. The CDR3 has 16 amino acids. Germline trimming cut 3 bases from V and 4 bases from J; bases unmatched to any gene: 3. Germline V lookup: CDR1 SGHDT, CDR2 YYEEEE. This CDR3 is CASSWTSGGTYNEQFF. In DNA form, the CDR3 reads TGTGCCAGCAGCTGGACTAGCGGGGGGACGTACAATGAGCAGTTCTTC.

This clone occurred a few times. The chain recombines TRBV30 with TRBJ2-7; 11 positions agree with TRBD2. CDR1 and CDR2 (germline): GTSNPN, SVGIG (reference sequence). V shed 8 bases, J shed 6 bases, and the junction held 9 bases outside the gene matches. CDR3 length: 13 residues. Here the CDR3 DNA reads TGTGCCGCGGGTGGGCTAGCGGGGGGCGAGCAGTACTTC. Translating gives CAAGGLAGGEQYF.

The chain couples TRBV5-1 to TRBJ1-1; 8 nucleotides match TRBD1. J was trimmed by 3 bases and V by 6 bases; bases with no gene match: 7. The CDR3 spans 14 residues. The germline gives CDR1 SGHRS, CDR2 YFSETQ. The CDR3 sequence: CASNGRTGHTEAFF. CDR3 DNA sequence: TGCGCCAGCAATGGCCGGACAGGGCACACTGAAGCTTTCTTT.

This chain connects TRBV19 to TRBJ1-2; maybe TRBD1 (6 bases). The CDR3 spans 14 residues. Germline CDR1 and CDR2: LNHDA and SQIVND (reference sequence). Trimming removed 7 bases at V and 0 bases at J, with 12 bases between. CDR3 sequence: CASMRTAANYGYTF. The CDR3 DNA reads as TGTGCCAGTATGAGGACAGCCGCTAACTATGGCTACACCTTC.

The rearrangement links TRBV6-1 to TRBJ2-5, with a weak D call TRBD2 (6 bases). V gave up 4 bases and J gave up 1 base, with 19 bases separating them. The CDR3 spans 17 residues. Germline CDR1 reads MNHNS; CDR2 reads SASEGT. The CDR3 DNA sequence: TGTGCCAGCAGTGGTGGGAGGAGGGGTTTTTTCCAAGAGACCCAGTACTTC. It translates to CASSGGRRGFFQETQYF.

The chain joins TRBV28 to TRBJ2-3, with no clear D. The CDR3 has 15 amino acids. The V gene's germline CDR1 is MDHEN and CDR2 SYDVKM. V was clipped by 5 bases and J by 5 bases, with 17 bases between them. The chain's CDR3 is CASSVPQPARDTQYF. The CDR3, as DNA: TGTGCCAGCAGTGTCCCACAGCCCGCGAGAGATACGCAGTATTTT.

This chain uses TRBV6-1 with TRBJ1-5; 10 bases align to TRBD1. Looked up from germline, CDR1 is MNHNS and CDR2 is SASEGT. Trimming took 4 bases from V and 5 from J; bases not matched to a gene: 8. The CDR3 loop spans 16 amino acids. The CDR3 loop is CASSVAGQGIHQPQHF. The CDR3 bases are TGTGCCAGCAGTGTCGCGGGACAGGGGATACATCAGCCCCAGCATTTT.

This clone has more than one count but fewer than ten. This chain links TRBV30 with TRBJ2-1; TRBD2 matches at 13 bases. Germline CDR1 and CDR2: GTSNPN and SVGIG (reference sequence). Trimming cost V 2 bases and J 5 bases; bases outside gene matches: 12. The CDR3 runs to 18 residues. The CDR3 DNA follows: TGTGCCTGGAGTAACCTACCGCCGGGACTAGCGGGAAACAATGAGCAGTTCTTC. Protein product: CAWSNLPPGLAGNNEQFF. Looking up the rest from reference TRBV30 and TRBJ2-1 gives the full variable domain: SQTIHQWPATLVQPVGSPLSLECTVEGTSNPNLYWYRQAAGRGLQLLFYSVGIGQISSEVPQNLSASRPQDRQFILSSKKLLLSDSGFYLCAWSNLPPGLAGNNEQFFGPGTRLTVL.

This chain uses TRBV30 with TRBJ1-2, with D possibly TRBD1 on 5 matching bases. CDR1 is GTSNPN and CDR2 is SVGIG in the germline V gene (reference sequence). Trimming removed 0 bases from V and 2 bases from J, with 7 bases in between. CDR3 size: 13 residues. In DNA, the CDR3 is TGTGCCTGGAGTGTTACAGGAAACTATGGCTACACCTTC. It yields the protein CAWSVTGNYGYTF.

The rearrangement uses TRBV5-1 and TRBJ1-4; 10 nucleotides line up with TRBD1. V gave up 4 bases and J gave up 8 bases; unmatched junction bases: 5. Germline V gene sequence: CDR1 SGHRS, CDR2 YFSETQ. The CDR3 totals 14 residues. CDR3 region: CASSPDRGQEKLFF. CDR3 DNA: TGCGCCAGCAGCCCTGACAGGGGGCAAGAAAAACTGTTTTTT.

This clone came up a few times. Other DNA sequences from this sample encode an identical CDR3 as well. The chain is built from TRBV27 and TRBJ1-5, with D perhaps matching TRBD1 (5 bases). The V end lost 1 base, the J end lost 5 bases, and 6 bases lay between the germline ends. This CDR3 is 13 amino acids long. Germline loops: CDR1 MNHEY, CDR2 SMNVEV (reference sequence). The CDR3 reads CASSLWGDQPQHF. In DNA, the CDR3 is TGTGCCAGCAGTTTATGGGGGGATCAGCCCCAGCATTTT.